These 21 T cell receptor beta chains originate from one sample sequenced in a study of shared clonotypes between healthy human individuals. The method was immunoSEQ multiplex PCR; TCRdb's version includes in-frame clones alone and lacks a portion of them. The table lists about 2.1 million clones, approximately 94% of them singletons. Terminally differentiated effector memory CD45RA+ cells were excluded by CCR7 positive selection of CD45RO-negative cells. Sequenced: naive CD8+ T cells from PBMCs. Receptors originate from a man between 18 and 35 years old in good health. Some clones in this sample may be carry-over from other donors' samples.

Only a few counts were recorded for this clone. Within the sample, other DNA sequences also encode this same CDR3. The genes are TRBV27 and TRBJ2-7; no clear D gene. V lost 2 bases to trimming and J lost 5 bases, with 7 bases between them. The CDR3 totals 12 residues. The V gene's germline CDR1 is MNHEY and CDR2 SMNVEV (reference sequence). The CDR3 here is CASSLLGDEQYF. CDR3 bases: TGTGCCAGCAGTTTACTTGGGGACGAGCAGTACTTC.

This rearrangement joins TRBV28 to TRBJ2-6, with a tentative D call TRBD2 (5 bases). The CDR3 extends over 19 amino acids. CDR1 is MDHEN, CDR2 SYDVKM, per germline. V dropped 1 base and J dropped 5 bases, with 21 bases sitting between them. The CDR3 sequence is CASSLFRSLDGVRANVLTF. Written as DNA, the CDR3 is TGTGCCAGCAGTTTATTTCGCTCGCTGGACGGGGTTAGGGCCAACGTCCTGACTTTC.

The V and J genes are TRBV27 and TRBJ2-7; D remains ambiguous. Trimming took 6 bases from V and 2 from J, leaving 20 bases between them. This CDR3 is built from 16 residues. Germline CDR1 and CDR2: MNHEY and SMNVEV (reference sequence). CDR3 bases: TGTGCCAGCAGCCCCATGACGGGCAGTGGGACCTACGAGCAGTACTTC. Translated, it gives CASSPMTGSGTYEQYF.

The chain carries TRBV6-1 and TRBJ1-2; perhaps TRBD1 as D (6 bases). This CDR3 region has 11 residues. In germline, CDR1 is MNHNS, CDR2 SASEGT. The CDR3: CKVQGDYGYTF. The CDR3 DNA follows: TGTAAAGTACAGGGCGACTATGGCTACACCTTC.

The chain employs TRBV27 and TRBJ2-1, with 7 bases identical to TRBD2. Germline-derived CDR1 and CDR2 are MNHEY and SMNVEV (reference sequence). The CDR3 sequence is 13 residues long. The junction had 5 bases not matched to a gene; V was cut back by 6 bases and J by 6 bases. CDR3 nucleotides: TGTGCCAGCAGGGAGCGGGGTGGCAATGAGCAGTTCTTC. It translates to CASRERGGNEQFF.

The chain uses TRBV9 and TRBJ2-1; 9 positions match TRBD2. In germline, CDR1 is SGDLS, CDR2 YYNGEE. J gave up 7 bases and V 4 bases, and 9 bases lay outside the gene matches. The CDR3 covers 15 residues. CDR3 region: CASSPRLAVRNEQFF. In nucleotides, the CDR3 is TGTGCCAGCAGCCCCAGACTAGCGGTTCGGAATGAGCAGTTCTTC.

The rearrangement joins TRBV4-3 to TRBJ2-7; D is possibly TRBD1 (6 bases). This CDR3 is 16 amino acids long. Trimming removed 0 bases at V and 1 base at J, with 13 bases between. The germline CDR1 and CDR2 sequences are LGHNA and YSLEER. The CDR3 here is CASSQDTGQGSYEQYF. CDR3 bases: TGCGCCAGCAGCCAAGATACAGGGCAGGGGTCCTACGAGCAGTACTTC.

This chain uses TRBV4-3 with TRBJ2-1; 8 bases match TRBD2. CDR1 is LGHNA, CDR2 YSLEER, per germline. The CDR3 has 19 residues. With 0 bases clipped from V and 5 bases from J, the junction kept 15 bases outside the gene matches. As DNA, the CDR3 is TGCGCCAGCAGCCAAGACCGCACCTTGGCGGGAGGACCGAACAATGAGCAGTTCTTC. Protein: CASSQDRTLAGGPNNEQFF.

The V gene is TRBV27, the J gene TRBJ2-1; no clear D gene. Germline V gene lookup returns CDR1 MNHEY and CDR2 SMNVEV (reference sequence). Trimming cost V 3 bases and J 2 bases, with 14 bases left between them. CDR3 length: 16 amino acids. The CDR3 region is CASSFTARVTYNEQFF. The CDR3, as DNA: TGTGCCAGCAGTTTTACAGCCCGAGTGACCTACAATGAGCAGTTCTTC.

The chain uses TRBV29-1 and TRBJ1-2, with 7 bases identical to TRBD1. This CDR3 is 15 amino acids long. With 0 bases clipped from V and 0 bases from J, the junction kept 4 bases outside the gene matches. From germline, CDR1 is SQVTM and CDR2 ANQGSEA. Here the CDR3 DNA reads TGCAGCGTTGAAGAGGGACAGTACGCTAACTATGGCTACACCTTC. This codes for CSVEEGQYANYGYTF.

The chain carries TRBV29-1 and TRBJ1-2; 9 nucleotides align to TRBD1. Germline V gene lookup returns CDR1 SQVTM and CDR2 ANQGSEA. This CDR3 spans 11 amino acids. V lost 7 bases, J lost 8 bases, and 5 bases stayed unmatched. The CDR3 DNA reads as TGCAGCGCACAGGGGGCGCTGGGCTACACCTTC. The encoded protein is CSAQGALGYTF.

The chain combines TRBV29-1 with TRBJ2-3; the D gene is possibly TRBD2 (5 bases). Germline CDR1 SQVTM, CDR2 ANQGSEA. The CDR3 contains 13 residues. V dropped 1 base and J dropped 4 bases, with 9 bases sitting between them. This CDR3 reads CSVEGGWADTQYF. In nucleotides, the CDR3 is TGCAGCGTTGAAGGAGGGTGGGCAGATACGCAGTATTTT.

The chain joins TRBV6-5 to TRBJ2-1, with D hard to call. The CDR3 sequence is 12 residues long. Trimming cost V 0 bases and J 6 bases, with 3 bases left between them. Germline lookup yields CDR1 MNHEY and CDR2 SVGAGI. DNA for the CDR3: TGTGCCAGCAGTTACTCGACCAATGAGCAGTTCTTC. Residues: CASSYSTNEQFF.

The V and J genes are TRBV9 and TRBJ1-2, with D maybe TRBD1 (5 bases). Trimming stripped 0 bases from V and 0 bases from J, with 9 bases between. In germline, CDR1 is SGDLS, CDR2 YYNGEE. The CDR3 has 15 amino acids. The CDR3 loop reads CASSVERGANYGYTF. The CDR3 nucleotides read TGTGCCAGCAGCGTAGAACGGGGGGCTAACTATGGCTACACCTTC.

V and J are TRBV7-9 and TRBJ2-2; 7 bases are a match to TRBD2. Germline V gene sequence: CDR1 SEHNR, CDR2 FQNEAQ (reference sequence). The CDR3 sequence is 17 residues long. With 0 bases clipped from V and 3 bases from J, the junction kept 7 bases outside the gene matches. As DNA, the CDR3 is TGTGCCAGCAGCTTAGCGTCAGGAGCGGGGTACACCGGGGAGCTGTTTTTT. Its protein is CASSLASGAGYTGELFF.

The chain carries TRBV27 and TRBJ2-7; 9 nucleotides match TRBD2. CDR1 is MNHEY and CDR2 is SMNVEV in the germline V gene (reference sequence). V dropped 0 bases and J dropped 6; count of bases not matched to a gene: 6. There are 15 residues in the CDR3. In DNA, the CDR3 is TGTGCCAGCAGTTTATCCGGCGGGAGGGCTCCCGAGCAGTACTTC. Its protein product is CASSLSGGRAPEQYF.

V gene TRBV5-6 combines with J gene TRBJ2-7; 7 bases are a match to TRBD2. Germline CDR1 reads SGHDT; CDR2 reads YYEEEE. The V gene end was trimmed by 0 bases and the J gene end by 0 bases; junction bases not matched to a gene: 3. The CDR3 sequence is 15 residues long. In DNA, the CDR3 is TGTGCCAGCAGCTTGGGGCGGGGGAGCTCCTACGAGCAGTACTTC. The encoded protein is CASSLGRGSSYEQYF.

V usage is TRBV7-7 and J usage is TRBJ2-3, with 7 bases identical to TRBD1. V lost 5 bases and J lost 9; bases outside the gene matches: 8. This CDR3 spans 13 amino acids. Looked up from germline, CDR1 is SSHAT and CDR2 is FNYEAQ (reference sequence). The CDR3 protein is CASSKDRASTQYF. CDR3 nucleotide sequence: TGTGCCAGCAGCAAAGACAGGGCCTCGACGCAGTATTTT. The complete variable domain, with remaining parts taken from reference TRBV7-7 and TRBJ2-3, reads GAGVSQSPRYKVTKRGQDVTLRCDPISSHATLYWYQQALGQGPEFLTYFNYEAQPDKSGLPSDRFSAERPEGSISTLTIQRTEQRDSAMYRCASSKDRASTQYFGPGTRLTVL.

The rearrangement links TRBV9 to TRBJ2-2; D is uncertain. Per the germline V gene, CDR1 is SGDLS and CDR2 is YYNGEE. Trimming left V 2 bases short and J 2 bases short, with 10 bases between. This CDR3 comprises 15 residues. CDR3 loop: CASSVELYNTGELFF. Here the CDR3 DNA reads TGTGCCAGCAGCGTTGAACTGTACAACACCGGGGAGCTGTTTTTT.

This rearrangement joins TRBV4-3 to TRBJ2-7, with 9 bases that match TRBD2. The J segment lost 7 bases and the V segment lost 1 base, leaving 8 bases of the junction unmatched. The CDR3 contains 15 residues. The germline gives CDR1 LGHNA, CDR2 YSLEER. The CDR3: CASSQVAGGPGEQYF. The CDR3 DNA is TGCGCCAGCAGCCAAGTGGCGGGAGGGCCCGGGGAGCAGTACTTC.

The J gene is TRBJ2-5, the V gene TRBV5-1; 11 bases are a match to TRBD2. The CDR3 totals 16 residues. J gave up 5 bases and V 1 base, and 7 bases lay outside the gene matches. Per the germline V gene, CDR1 is SGHRS and CDR2 is YFSETQ. In DNA, the CDR3 is TGCGCCAGCAGCTTGTTACTAGCGGGAGCAGGCGAGACCCAGTACTTC. Its protein product is CASSLLLAGAGETQYF.